Shown below are 13 T cell receptor beta chains from a single sample sequenced in a study of T cell repertoires in ileal Crohn's disease. Only in-frame clones appear in the TCRdb table, and some are missing; sequencing was by immunoSEQ multiplex PCR. Among approximately 17,000 clones listed, roughly 83% were seen once. The sequenced sample consisted of ileal tissue. The receptors were gathered from an adult with Crohn's disease.

CDR3 bases: TGTGCCAGCAGCCATGCCAGCGGGGGGGTCGACACCGGGGAGCTGTTTTTT. Protein: CASSHASGGVDTGELFF. The J gene is TRBJ2-2, the V gene TRBV9, with TRBD2 identical over 10 bases. The ends lost 4 bases at V and 3 bases at J; junction bases unmatched: 9. CDR3 length equals 17 residues. Per germline, CDR1 SGDLS and CDR2 YYNGEE.

This chain links TRBV5-1 with TRBJ1-3; D gene unclear. CDR3 size: 15 residues. V was pared by 0 bases and J by 0 bases, with 7 bases between. The V gene's germline CDR1 is SGHRS and CDR2 YFSETQ. The CDR3 region is CASSLGGNSGNTIYF. The CDR3 nucleotides read TGCGCCAGCAGCTTGGGAGGGAACTCTGGAAACACCATATATTTT.

The chain combines TRBV2 with TRBJ2-7; TRBD2 is a possible D gene (7 bases). Germline CDR1 is SNHLY and CDR2 is FYNNEI. This CDR3 contains 16 residues. Trimming took 7 bases from V and 2 from J, leaving 21 bases between them. The CDR3 is CASTKLPQGLTYEQYF. The CDR3 coding sequence is TGTGCCAGCACCAAACTCCCACAGGGACTAACCTACGAGCAGTACTTC.

The genes are TRBV19 and TRBJ2-7, with 8 bases that match TRBD2. Trimming at V came to 6 bases and at J to 2 bases, leaving 18 bases not matched to a gene. The germline gives CDR1 LNHDA, CDR2 SQIVND (reference sequence). The length of the CDR3 is 18 residues. CDR3 residues: CASSPPGASGFRPYEQYF. Written as DNA, the CDR3 is TGTGCCAGTAGCCCCCCGGGCGCTAGCGGGTTTCGCCCCTACGAGCAGTACTTC.

The V and J genes are TRBV4-2 and TRBJ1-5; possibly TRBD1 for D (6 bases). Trimming took off 0 bases at V and 0 bases at J, with 15 bases between the two ends. The CDR3 totals 18 residues. Looked up from germline, CDR1 is LGHNA and CDR2 is YNFKEQ. The CDR3 DNA reads as TGTGCCAGCAGCCAAGATTCCCGGACAGCAGATAGCAATCAGCCCCAGCATTTT. Its protein is CASSQDSRTADSNQPQHF.

The chain employs TRBV5-6 and TRBJ1-2; TRBD1 matches 7 bases. The trim removed 4 bases at V and 5 bases at J, leaving 14 bases unmatched. The germline V gene has CDR1 SGHDT and CDR2 YYEEEE. The CDR3 has 16 residues. CDR3 in DNA: TGTGCCAGCAGCGGTTCGGGACAGCGCCTGGGGTATGGCTACACCTTC. This codes for CASSGSGQRLGYGYTF.

The table lists this clone with a few counts. The chain carries TRBV29-1 and TRBJ1-6, with 8 bases aligning to TRBD1. Germline values: CDR1 SQVTM, CDR2 ANQGSEA. This CDR3 contains 14 residues. The V and J ends lost 7 bases and 4 bases, in that order; junction bases with no gene match: 6. CDR3 loop: CSAMTGEYNSPLHF. CDR3 DNA sequence: TGCAGCGCCATGACAGGGGAATATAATTCACCCCTCCACTTT.

The rearrangement uses TRBV14 and TRBJ2-3; D is unresolved. Trimming stripped 4 bases from V and 5 bases from J, with 4 bases between. CDR1 and CDR2 (germline): SGHDN, FVKESK. There are 11 residues in the CDR3. The DNA for the CDR3 is TGTGCCAGCAGCCGTATAGATACGCAGTATTTT. Protein sequence: CASSRIDTQYF.

The V call is TRBV5-6, the J call TRBJ2-7; D call uncertain. This CDR3 region has 11 residues. The germline V gene encodes CDR1 SGHDT and CDR2 YYEEEE. Deletions cut 4 bases from V and 2 bases from J, with 4 bases between. The CDR3 DNA is TGTGCCAGCAGCGTAACCTACGAGCAGTACTTC. Translation: CASSVTYEQYF.

The chain carries TRBV11-2 and TRBJ2-7, with D possibly being TRBD1 (6 bases). V was shortened by 4 bases and J by 3 bases, with 7 bases between the two germline ends. Germline assignment: CDR1 SGHAT and CDR2 FQNNGV. The CDR3 sequence is 12 residues long. The CDR3 is CASSSGVYEQYF. The DNA for the CDR3 is TGTGCCAGCAGCTCAGGGGTCTACGAGCAGTACTTC.

The chain uses TRBV19 and TRBJ1-1; D gene ambiguous. From germline, CDR1 is LNHDA and CDR2 SQIVND (reference sequence). V dropped 3 bases and J dropped 4 bases, with 15 bases sitting between them. The CDR3 spans 15 residues. CDR3 sequence (DNA): TGTGCCAGTAGTATCGCCCCTGACACGTCCACTGAAGCTTTCTTT. Its protein product is CASSIAPDTSTEAFF.

The chain carries TRBV27 and TRBJ1-6; TRBD1 matches at 7 bases. The V gene's germline CDR1 is MNHEY and CDR2 SMNVEV (reference sequence). This CDR3 spans 15 amino acids. The V gene end was trimmed by 6 bases and the J gene end by 0 bases; junction bases not matched to a gene: 2. The CDR3 DNA reads as TGTGCCAGCAGGGGACAGAGCTCCTATAATTCACCCCTCCACTTT. It codes for CASRGQSSYNSPLHF.

The chain joins TRBV4-3 to TRBJ1-4, with TRBD1 as a possible D gene (5 bases). The CDR3 totals 14 residues. The germline CDR1 and CDR2 sequences are LGHNA and YSLEER. Trimming removed 1 base from V and 8 bases from J, with 11 bases in between. CDR3 sequence: CASSQGGRGEKLFF. The DNA of the CDR3 is TGCGCCAGCAGCCAAGGTGGGCGGGGGGAAAAACTGTTTTTT.